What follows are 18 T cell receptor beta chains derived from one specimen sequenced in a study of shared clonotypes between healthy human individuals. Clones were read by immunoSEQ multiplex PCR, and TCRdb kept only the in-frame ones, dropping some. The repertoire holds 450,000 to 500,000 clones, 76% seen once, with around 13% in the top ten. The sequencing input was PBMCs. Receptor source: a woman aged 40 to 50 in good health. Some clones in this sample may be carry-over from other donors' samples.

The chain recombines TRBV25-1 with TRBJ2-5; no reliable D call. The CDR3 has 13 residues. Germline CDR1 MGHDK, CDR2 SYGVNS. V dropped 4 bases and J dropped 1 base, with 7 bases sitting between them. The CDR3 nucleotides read TGTGCCAGCAGTGGCTCCCCCCAAGAGACCCAGTACTTC. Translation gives CASSGSPQETQYF.

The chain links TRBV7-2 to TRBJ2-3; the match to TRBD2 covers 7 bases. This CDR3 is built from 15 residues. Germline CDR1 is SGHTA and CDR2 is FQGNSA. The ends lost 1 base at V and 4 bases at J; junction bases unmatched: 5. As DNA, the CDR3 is TGTGCCAGCAGCTTAGTGGCGGGAGATTCAGATACGCAGTATTTT. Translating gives CASSLVAGDSDTQYF.

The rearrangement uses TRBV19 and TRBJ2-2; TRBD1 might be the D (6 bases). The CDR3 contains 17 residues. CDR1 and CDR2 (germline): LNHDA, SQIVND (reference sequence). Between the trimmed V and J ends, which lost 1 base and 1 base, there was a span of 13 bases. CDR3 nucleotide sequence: TGTGCCAGTAGTATAGGGCAGGGGCAGGGGAACACCGGGGAGCTGTTTTTT. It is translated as CASSIGQGQGNTGELFF.

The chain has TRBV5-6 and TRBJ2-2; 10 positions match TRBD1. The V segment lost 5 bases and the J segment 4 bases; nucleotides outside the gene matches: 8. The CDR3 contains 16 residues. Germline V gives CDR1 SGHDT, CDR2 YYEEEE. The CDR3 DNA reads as TGTGCCAGCAGATATCAGGGACAGGGGTTCACCGGGGAGCTGTTTTTT. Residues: CASRYQGQGFTGELFF.

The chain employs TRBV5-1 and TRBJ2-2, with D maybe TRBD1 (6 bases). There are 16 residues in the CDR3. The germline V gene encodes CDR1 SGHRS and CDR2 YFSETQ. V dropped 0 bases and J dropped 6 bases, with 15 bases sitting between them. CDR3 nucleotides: TGCGCCAGCAGCTTGGATGGCAGGGGTCGGTCCGGGGAGCTGTTTTTT. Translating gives CASSLDGRGRSGELFF.

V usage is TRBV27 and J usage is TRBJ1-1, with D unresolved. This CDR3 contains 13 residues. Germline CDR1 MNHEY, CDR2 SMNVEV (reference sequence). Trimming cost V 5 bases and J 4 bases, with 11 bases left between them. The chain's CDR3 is CASSRPGVTEAFF. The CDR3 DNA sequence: TGTGCCAGCAGTCGCCCGGGAGTCACTGAAGCTTTCTTT.

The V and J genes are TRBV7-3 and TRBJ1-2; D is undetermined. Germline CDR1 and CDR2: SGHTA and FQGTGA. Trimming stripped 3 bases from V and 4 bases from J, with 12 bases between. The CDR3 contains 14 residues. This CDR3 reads CASSFSPPLYGYTF. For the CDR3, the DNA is TGTGCCAGCAGCTTTTCTCCTCCACTCTATGGCTACACCTTC.

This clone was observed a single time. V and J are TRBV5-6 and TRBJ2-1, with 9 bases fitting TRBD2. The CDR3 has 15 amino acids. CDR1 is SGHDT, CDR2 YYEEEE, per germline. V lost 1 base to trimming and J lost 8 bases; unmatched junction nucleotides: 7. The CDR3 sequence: CASSLYGLAIYEQFF. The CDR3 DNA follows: TGTGCCAGCAGCTTGTATGGACTAGCGATCTATGAGCAGTTCTTC.

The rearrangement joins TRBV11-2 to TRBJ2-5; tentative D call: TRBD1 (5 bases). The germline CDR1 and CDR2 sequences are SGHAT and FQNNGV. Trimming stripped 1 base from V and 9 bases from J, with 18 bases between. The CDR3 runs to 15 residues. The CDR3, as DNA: TGTGCCAGCAGCTTAGTTGCAGGGCCGGCAGGGTCCCAGTACTTC. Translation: CASSLVAGPAGSQYF.

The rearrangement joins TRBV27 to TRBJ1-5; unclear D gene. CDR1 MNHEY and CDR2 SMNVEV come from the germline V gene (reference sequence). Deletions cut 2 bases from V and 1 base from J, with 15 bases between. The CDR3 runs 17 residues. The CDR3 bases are TGTGCCAGCAGTTTAAGGGCCCCCGGAGAGAGCAATCAGCCCCAGCATTTT. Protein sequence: CASSLRAPGESNQPQHF.

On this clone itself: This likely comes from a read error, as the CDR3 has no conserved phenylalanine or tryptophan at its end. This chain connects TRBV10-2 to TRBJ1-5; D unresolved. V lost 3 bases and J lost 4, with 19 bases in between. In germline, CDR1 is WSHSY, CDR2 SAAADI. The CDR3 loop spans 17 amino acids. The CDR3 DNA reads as TGCGCCAGCAGTGATGGGCCAGCTACGAACATGAATCAGCCCCAGCATCTT. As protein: CASSDGPATNMNQPQHL.

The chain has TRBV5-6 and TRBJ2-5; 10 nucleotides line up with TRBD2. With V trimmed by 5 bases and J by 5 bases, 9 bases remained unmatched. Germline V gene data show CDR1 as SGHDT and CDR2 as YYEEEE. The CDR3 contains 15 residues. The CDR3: CASSPVLAGVETQYF. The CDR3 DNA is TGTGCCAGCAGTCCCGTTCTAGCGGGAGTGGAGACCCAGTACTTC.

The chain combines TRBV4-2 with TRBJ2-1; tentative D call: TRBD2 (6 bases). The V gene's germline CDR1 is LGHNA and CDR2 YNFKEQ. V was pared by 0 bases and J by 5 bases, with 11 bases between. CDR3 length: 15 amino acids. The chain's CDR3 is CASSQEAGRHNEQFF. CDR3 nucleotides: TGTGCCAGCAGCCAAGAGGCGGGGCGGCACAATGAGCAGTTCTTC.

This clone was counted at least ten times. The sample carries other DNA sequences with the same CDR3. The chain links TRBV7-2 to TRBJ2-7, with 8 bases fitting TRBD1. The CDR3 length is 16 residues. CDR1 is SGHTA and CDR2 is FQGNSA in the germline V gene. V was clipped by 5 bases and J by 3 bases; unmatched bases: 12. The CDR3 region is CASSHLRAGGFYEQYF. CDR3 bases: TGTGCCAGCAGCCACCTTAGGGCAGGGGGCTTCTACGAGCAGTACTTC.

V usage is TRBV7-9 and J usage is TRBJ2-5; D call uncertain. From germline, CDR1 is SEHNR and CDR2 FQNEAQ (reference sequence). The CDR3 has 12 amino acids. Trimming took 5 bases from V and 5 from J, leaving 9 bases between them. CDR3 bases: TGTGCCAGCAGCCCCGTTGGGGAGACCCAGTACTTC. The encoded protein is CASSPVGETQYF.

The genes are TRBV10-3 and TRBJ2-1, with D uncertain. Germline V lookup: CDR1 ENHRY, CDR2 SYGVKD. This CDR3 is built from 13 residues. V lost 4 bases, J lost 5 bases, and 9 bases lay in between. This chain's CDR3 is CAISGTPDNEQFF. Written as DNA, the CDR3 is TGTGCCATCAGTGGGACGCCAGACAATGAGCAGTTCTTC.

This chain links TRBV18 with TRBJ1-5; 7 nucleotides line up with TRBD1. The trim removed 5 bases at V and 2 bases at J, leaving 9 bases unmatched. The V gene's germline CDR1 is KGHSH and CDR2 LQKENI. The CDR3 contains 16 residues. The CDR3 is CASSYEQGTGNQPQHF. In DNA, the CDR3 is TGTGCCAGCTCATACGAACAAGGGACAGGCAATCAGCCCCAGCATTTT.

The CDR3, as DNA: TGCAGCGTTGAACCTAGCGGGACCAGGAATGAGCAGTTCTTC. Translating it yields CSVEPSGTRNEQFF. The gene calls are TRBV29-1 and TRBJ2-1, with 9 bases identical to TRBD2. The CDR3 covers 14 residues. Germline assignment: CDR1 SQVTM and CDR2 ANQGSEA. With 2 bases clipped from V and 7 bases from J, the junction kept 6 bases outside the gene matches.